Following are 31 T cell receptor beta chains from one sample sequenced in a study of cytomegalovirus exposure and HLA in healthy donors. The PCR contained 60 Vbeta and 13 Jbeta primers. The method was immunoSEQ multiplex PCR; TCRdb's version includes in-frame clones alone and lacks a portion of them. Counted here are around 100,000 clones, about four fifths occurring once; the ten biggest clones make up 1.5% to 2%. The sequenced sample consisted of PBMCs. All receptors come from a woman aged 40-49 years in good health and CMV-seronegative.

V gene TRBV7-9 combines with J gene TRBJ1-3; 9 bases map to TRBD1. CDR3 length: 17 amino acids. Looked up from germline, CDR1 is SEHNR and CDR2 is FQNEAQ (reference sequence). The V gene end was trimmed by 5 bases and the J gene end by 7 bases; junction bases not matched to a gene: 15. The DNA for the CDR3 is TGTGCCAGCAGCCCGGGCCCGGGGACAGGGCTATGGAACACCATATATTTT. Residues: CASSPGPGTGLWNTIYF.

The chain links TRBV6-6 to TRBJ1-5, with 7 bases matching TRBD1. V dropped 5 bases and J dropped 1; count of bases not matched to a gene: 8. The CDR3 has 16 residues. Germline V gene sequence: CDR1 MNHNY, CDR2 SVGAGI (reference sequence). The CDR3 reads CASSPRGGQSNQPQHF. The CDR3 DNA is TGTGCCAGCAGTCCCCGAGGGGGCCAAAGCAATCAGCCCCAGCATTTT.

The chain couples TRBV5-4 to TRBJ2-7, with D possibly TRBD1 on 6 matching bases. Germline V gene data show CDR1 as SGHNT and CDR2 as YYREEE (reference sequence). The V and J ends lost 4 bases and 0 bases respectively, with 11 bases between them. The CDR3 loop spans 14 amino acids. CDR3 sequence reads: CASSIRQASYEQYF. CDR3 DNA sequence: TGTGCCAGCAGCATACGACAGGCCTCCTACGAGCAGTACTTC.

The chain is built from TRBV11-2 and TRBJ2-2; D is perhaps TRBD1 (5 bases). This CDR3 contains 14 residues. Germline CDR1 reads SGHAT; CDR2 reads FQNNGV. The V gene lost 1 base and the J gene lost 4 bases, with 7 bases spanning the gap. The CDR3 bases are TGTGCCAGCAGCTTAGGACAGATCACCGGGGAGCTGTTTTTT. It translates to CASSLGQITGELFF.

J is TRBJ2-7 and V is TRBV5-1; D perhaps matches TRBD2 (5 bases). This CDR3 has 15 amino acids. Germline CDR1 is SGHRS and CDR2 is YFSETQ. The V and J ends lost 3 bases and 2 bases respectively, with 15 bases between them. The CDR3 protein is CASSWGRGGPYEQYF. DNA for the CDR3: TGCGCCAGCAGCTGGGGTCGTGGCGGGCCCTACGAGCAGTACTTC. The full variable domain, its missing parts supplied by reference TRBV5-1 and TRBJ2-7, is KAGVTQTPRYLIKTRGQQVTLSCSPISGHRSVSWYQQTPGQGLQFLFEYFSETQRNKGNFPGRFSGRQFSNSRSEMNVSTLELGDSALYLCASSWGRGGPYEQYFGPGTRLTVT.

This clone showed up just a few times. The V call is TRBV29-1, the J call TRBJ2-3; 9 bases fit TRBD1. This CDR3 has 15 amino acids. Germline V gene sequence: CDR1 SQVTM, CDR2 ANQGSEA. J lost 4 bases, V lost 6 bases, and 11 bases had no gene match. CDR3: CSVGPGQGASDTQYF. The CDR3 region has the DNA TGCAGCGTAGGACCGGGACAGGGTGCATCAGATACGCAGTATTTT.

The chain employs TRBV7-2 and TRBJ1-4; D is perhaps TRBD1 (5 bases). Trimming pared 5 bases from V and 8 bases from J, leaving 15 bases between. The CDR3 contains 14 residues. Germline CDR1 and CDR2: SGHTA and FQGNSA. CDR3 DNA sequence: TGTGCCAGCAGCGGCGACAGCACAGCCGAAAAACTGTTTTTT. This sequence encodes CASSGDSTAEKLFF.

V is TRBV5-1 and J is TRBJ2-1; 7 bases map to TRBD2. The trim removed 6 bases at V and 5 bases at J, leaving 5 bases unmatched. The CDR3 is 13 amino acids. CDR1 and CDR2 (germline): SGHRS, YFSETQ. The CDR3: CASTSSGHNEQFF. DNA of the CDR3: TGCGCCAGCACATCTAGCGGACACAATGAGCAGTTCTTC.

In its sample, this clone was seen once. The genes are TRBV6-5 and TRBJ1-1, with D perhaps TRBD1 (5 bases). This CDR3 has 14 residues. Germline V gene data show CDR1 as MNHEY and CDR2 as SVGAGI. V was pared by 0 bases and J by 10 bases, with 15 bases between. The CDR3 DNA is TGTGCCAGCAGTTACTCTACGGGGACCGGGGGAGCTTTCTTT. It specifies CASSYSTGTGGAFF.

The chain couples TRBV6-4 to TRBJ2-1; 12 positions match TRBD1. The length of the CDR3 is 15 residues. V dropped 3 bases and J dropped 8; count of bases not matched to a gene: 5. Germline V CDR1 and CDR2: MRHNA, SNTAGT. This CDR3 reads CASSETGQGADEQFF. Here the CDR3 DNA reads TGTGCCAGCAGTGAAACGGGACAGGGGGCGGATGAGCAGTTCTTC.

Remarks on this clone: One end of the junction fails to match germline, which may point to a read error. This chain links TRBV7-9 with TRBJ2-7, with 10 positions matching TRBD2. Germline loops: CDR1 SEHNR, CDR2 FQNEAQ (reference sequence). The CDR3 runs to 15 residues. CDR3 sequence (DNA): TGTTCCAGCAGCTTGAGACTAGCGGGCCGCTACGAGCAGTACTTC. The encoded protein is CSSSLRLAGRYEQYF.

This clone was recorded a few times. The rearrangement uses TRBV30 and TRBJ1-2, with 7 positions matching TRBD1. Unmatched junction bases numbered 13, after V lost 8 bases and J lost 4 bases. The germline CDR1 and CDR2 sequences are GTSNPN and SVGIG (reference sequence). The CDR3 has 14 amino acids. The CDR3 DNA follows: TGTGCCCACATACCCCCGGACAGGATCTATGGCTACACCTTC. Translation gives CAHIPPDRIYGYTF.

The V gene is TRBV21-1, the J gene TRBJ2-3; whether TRBD2, the table's D call, matches the DNA was not checked. TRBV21-1 is described as a pseudogene. The length of the CDR3 is 13 residues. The CDR3 protein is CASGPYGGDTQYF. CDR3 nucleotides: TGTGCCAGCGGACCATACGGGGGAGATACGCAGTATTTT.

J is TRBJ2-7 and V is TRBV6-5, with D possibly TRBD2 on 5 matching bases. The CDR3 extends over 12 amino acids. Germline V gene sequence: CDR1 MNHEY, CDR2 SVGAGI. The germline V and J ends were trimmed by 7 bases and 0 bases, with 7 bases remaining between them. The CDR3 DNA sequence: TGTGCCAGCAATAGCGACTCCTACGAGCAGTACTTC. Translated, it gives CASNSDSYEQYF.

The rearrangement uses TRBV30 and TRBJ1-4; TRBD1 is a possible D gene (6 bases). Germline CDR1 reads GTSNPN; CDR2 reads SVGIG (reference sequence). The V end was cut by 3 bases, the J end by 4 bases, with 9 bases between. The CDR3 totals 13 residues. The CDR3 protein is CAWSRGHNEKLFF. The CDR3 nucleotides are TGTGCCTGGAGCCGGGGACATAATGAAAAACTGTTTTTT. The full variable domain, rest sourced from reference TRBV30 and TRBJ1-4, is SQTIHQWPATLVQPVGSPLSLECTVEGTSNPNLYWYRQAAGRGLQLLFYSVGIGQISSEVPQNLSASRPQDRQFILSSKKLLLSDSGFYLCAWSRGHNEKLFFGSGTQLSVL.

This chain uses TRBV5-4 with TRBJ2-1; tentative D call: TRBD2 (6 bases). There are 16 residues in the CDR3. Germline values: CDR1 SGHNT, CDR2 YYREEE (reference sequence). Trimming took 4 bases from V and 5 from J, leaving 19 bases between them. DNA for the CDR3: TGTGCCAGCAGCAAGGAGGGTCCCTTGTTAAACAATGAGCAGTTCTTC. Protein product: CASSKEGPLLNNEQFF.

The rearrangement links TRBV13 to TRBJ2-2; no clear D gene. The germline V and J ends were trimmed by 4 bases and 7 bases, with 7 bases remaining between them. CDR3 length equals 12 residues. The germline V gene encodes CDR1 PRHDT and CDR2 FYEKMQ (reference sequence). The CDR3 sequence is CASSSTGGELFF. In nucleotides, the CDR3 is TGTGCCAGCAGCTCGACTGGCGGGGAGCTGTTTTTT.

The chain recombines TRBV29-1 with TRBJ2-5; TRBD2 is a possible D gene (6 bases). V was shortened by 5 bases and J by 1 base, with 14 bases between the two germline ends. Per germline, CDR1 SQVTM and CDR2 ANQGSEA. The CDR3 is 14 residues long. For the CDR3, the DNA is TGCAGCGTTCGGCCGGGACTGCTCCAAGAGACCCAGTACTTC. Translated, it gives CSVRPGLLQETQYF.

The CDR3 spells CASSTPRRGAGMNTEAFF. CDR3 in DNA: TGTGCCAGCAGTACTCCTCGGAGGGGCGCGGGCATGAACACTGAAGCTTTCTTT. The chain links TRBV2 to TRBJ1-1, with D maybe TRBD1 (5 bases). V was trimmed by 5 bases and J by 0 bases, leaving 22 bases between them. The germline V gene has CDR1 SNHLY and CDR2 FYNNEI. This CDR3 region has 18 residues.

The chain joins TRBV4-2 to TRBJ2-3, with TRBD2 matching over 13 bases. This CDR3 is built from 17 residues. CDR1 LGHNA and CDR2 YNFKEQ come from the germline V gene. Losses at the gene ends were 3 bases for V and 1 base for J; bases not matched to a gene: 4. DNA of the CDR3: TGTGCCAGCAGCCAGGGACTAGCGGGAAGAGGCACAGATACGCAGTATTTT. Protein product: CASSQGLAGRGTDTQYF.

The CDR3 DNA follows: TGTGCCAGTAGTATAGAATTTGCACAGACCTACGAGCAGTACTTC. Its translation: CASSIEFAQTYEQYF. V gene TRBV19 combines with J gene TRBJ2-5; no firm D call. The J call could be wrong; TRBJ2-7 is a better fit for the DNA end. Germline V lookup: CDR1 LNHDA, CDR2 SQIVND (reference sequence). The CDR3 covers 15 residues.

This rearrangement joins TRBV5-1 to TRBJ1-2; TRBD1 is a possible D gene (6 bases). The CDR3 extends over 16 amino acids. Germline assignment: CDR1 SGHRS and CDR2 YFSETQ. Trimming took off 4 bases at V and 6 bases at J, with 22 bases between the two ends. This CDR3 is CASSPNPDRNPDGYTF. The CDR3 region has the DNA TGCGCCAGCAGCCCGAACCCGGACAGAAATCCCGATGGCTACACCTTC.

This chain connects TRBV11-2 to TRBJ2-3; 9 bases are a match to TRBD1. Looked up from germline, CDR1 is SGHAT and CDR2 is FQNNGV. V shed 6 bases, J shed 7 bases, and the junction held 11 bases outside the gene matches. CDR3 length equals 15 residues. CDR3 sequence (DNA): TGTGCCAGCAGTCACGAATACAGGGGGCTCCATACGCAGTATTTT. Amino acid sequence: CASSHEYRGLHTQYF.

The chain is built from TRBV29-1 and TRBJ2-1; 12 bases line up with TRBD2. V was pared by 6 bases and J by 7 bases, with 10 bases of the junction left unmatched. The CDR3 runs 15 residues. CDR1 SQVTM and CDR2 ANQGSEA come from the germline V gene. The CDR3 DNA reads TGCAGCGTGCTCGTGACTAGCGGGAGCTTTAATGAGCAGTTCTTC. Its translation is CSVLVTSGSFNEQFF.

The V call is TRBV9, the J call TRBJ2-7; a weak D match, TRBD1 (6 bases). This CDR3 region has 15 residues. Germline loops: CDR1 SGDLS, CDR2 YYNGEE. V was cut by 4 bases and J by 5 bases, with 19 bases left in between. CDR3: CASSSLSDRIDEQYF. DNA for the CDR3: TGTGCCAGCAGCTCCCTATCCGACAGGATCGACGAGCAGTACTTC.

The genes are TRBV7-3 and TRBJ1-2; TRBD1 agrees at 8 bases. The CDR3 length is 14 residues. V shed 5 bases and J 7 bases; nucleotides not matched to a gene: 9. Germline V gene lookup returns CDR1 SGHTA and CDR2 FQGTGA. The CDR3 coding sequence is TGTGCCAGCAGCCTCACGGAACAGGGGGTTGGCTACACCTTC. Translation: CASSLTEQGVGYTF.

Comments on this clone: Other DNA sequences in the same sample also yield this CDR3. The gene calls are TRBV9 and TRBJ2-2; possible D gene TRBD1, 5 bases. Deletions cut 0 bases from V and 0 bases from J, with 6 bases between. The CDR3 has 15 residues. The germline gives CDR1 SGDLS, CDR2 YYNGEE. The CDR3 is CASSVAGTNTGELFF. The CDR3 nucleotides are TGTGCCAGCAGCGTAGCAGGGACGAACACCGGGGAGCTGTTTTTT. Looking up the rest from reference TRBV9 and TRBJ2-2 gives the full variable domain: DSGVTQTPKHLITATGQRVTLRCSPRSGDLSVYWYQQSLDQGLQFLIQYYNGEERAKGNILERFSAQQFPDLHSELNLSSLELGDSALYFCASSVAGTNTGELFFGEGSRLTVL.

This clone has a handful of counts. The same CDR3 arises from other DNA sequences in this sample as well. The chain links TRBV5-1 to TRBJ2-3, with TRBD2 matching over 7 bases. The V and J ends lost 1 base and 1 base, in that order; junction bases with no gene match: 3. The CDR3 covers 15 residues. The V gene's germline CDR1 is SGHRS and CDR2 YFSETQ. CDR3 DNA: TGCGCCAGCAGCTTGTTGGCGGGGGGCACAGATACGCAGTATTTT. This encodes CASSLLAGGTDTQYF.

The rearrangement links TRBV6-1 to TRBJ2-2, with D unclear. CDR3 length: 15 amino acids. From germline, CDR1 is MNHNS and CDR2 SASEGT. The ends were cut back, 2 bases at V and 0 bases at J, with 7 bases in the middle. CDR3 nucleotide sequence: TGTGCCAGCAGTGAACGAGTCCCGAACACCGGGGAGCTGTTTTTT. Translation gives CASSERVPNTGELFF.

The chain has TRBV7-2 and TRBJ2-7; a weak D match, TRBD1 (5 bases). Germline V lookup: CDR1 SGHTA, CDR2 FQGNSA. This CDR3 comprises 15 residues. Trimming shortened V by 1 base and J by 0 bases, and 10 bases separated the two germline ends. DNA of the CDR3: TGTGCCAGCAGCTTAGATGGGGCCCTCTCCTACGAGCAGTACTTC. Encoded protein: CASSLDGALSYEQYF.

V and J are TRBV29-1 and TRBJ2-7; TRBD1 matches 7 bases. The CDR3 length is 17 residues. Germline V gene sequence: CDR1 SQVTM, CDR2 ANQGSEA. Trimming removed 1 base from V and 1 base from J; junction bases left unmatched: 13. DNA of the CDR3: TGCAGCGTTGAAGGTCGGACAGGACCAATGGGGTCCTACGAGCAGTACTTC. Translating gives CSVEGRTGPMGSYEQYF.